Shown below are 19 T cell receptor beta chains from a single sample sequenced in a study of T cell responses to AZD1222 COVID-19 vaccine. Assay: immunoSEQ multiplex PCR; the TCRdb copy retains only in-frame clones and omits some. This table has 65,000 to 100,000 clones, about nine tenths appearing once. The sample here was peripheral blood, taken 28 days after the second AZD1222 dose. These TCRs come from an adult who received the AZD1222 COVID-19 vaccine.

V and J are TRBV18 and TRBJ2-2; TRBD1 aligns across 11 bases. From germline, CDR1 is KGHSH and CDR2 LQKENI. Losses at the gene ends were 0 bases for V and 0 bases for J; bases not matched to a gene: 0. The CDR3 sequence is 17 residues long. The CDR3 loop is CASSPPGQGANTGELFF. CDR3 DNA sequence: TGTGCCAGCTCACCACCGGGACAGGGGGCGAACACCGGGGAGCTGTTTTTT.

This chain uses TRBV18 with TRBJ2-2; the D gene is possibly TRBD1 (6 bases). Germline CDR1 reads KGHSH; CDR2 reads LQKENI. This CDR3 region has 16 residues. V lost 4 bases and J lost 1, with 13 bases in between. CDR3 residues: CASSQTGTQNTGELFF. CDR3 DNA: TGTGCCAGCTCACAAACAGGGACGCAGAACACCGGGGAGCTGTTTTTT.

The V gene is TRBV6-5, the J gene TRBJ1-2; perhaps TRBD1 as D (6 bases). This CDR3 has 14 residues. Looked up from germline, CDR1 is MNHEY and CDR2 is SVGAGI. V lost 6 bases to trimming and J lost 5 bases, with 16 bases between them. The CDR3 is CASRGGVPTYGYTF. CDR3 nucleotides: TGTGCCAGCAGGGGGGGCGTGCCCACATATGGCTACACCTTC.

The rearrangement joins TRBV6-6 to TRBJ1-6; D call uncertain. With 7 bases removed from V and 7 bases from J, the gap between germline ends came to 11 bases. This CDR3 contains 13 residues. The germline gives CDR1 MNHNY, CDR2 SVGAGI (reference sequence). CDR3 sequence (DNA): TGTGCCAGCATCTTGGAGGGCAATTCACCCCTCCACTTT. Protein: CASILEGNSPLHF.

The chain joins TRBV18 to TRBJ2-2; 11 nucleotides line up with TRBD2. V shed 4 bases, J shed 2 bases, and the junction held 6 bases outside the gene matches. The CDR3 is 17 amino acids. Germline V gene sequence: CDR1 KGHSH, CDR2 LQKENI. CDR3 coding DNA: TGTGCCAGCTCACTTCTTGGGACTAGCGGAAACACCGGGGAGCTGTTTTTT. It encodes CASSLLGTSGNTGELFF.

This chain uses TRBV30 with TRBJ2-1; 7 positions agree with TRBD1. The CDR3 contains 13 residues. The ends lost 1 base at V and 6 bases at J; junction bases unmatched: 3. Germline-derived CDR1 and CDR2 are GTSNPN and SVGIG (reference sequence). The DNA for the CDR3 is TGTGCCTGGAGTGGCCCAGGGGGCAATGAGCAGTTCTTC. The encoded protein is CAWSGPGGNEQFF.

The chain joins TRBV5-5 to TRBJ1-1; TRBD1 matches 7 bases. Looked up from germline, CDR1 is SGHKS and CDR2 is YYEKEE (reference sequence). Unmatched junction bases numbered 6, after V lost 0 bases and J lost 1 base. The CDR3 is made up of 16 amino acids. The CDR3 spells CASSLVQGVRNTEAFF. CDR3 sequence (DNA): TGTGCCAGCAGCTTGGTCCAGGGGGTCCGGAACACTGAAGCTTTCTTT.

The CDR3 sequence: CASSIARTYGYTF. The CDR3 DNA sequence: TGTGCCAGTAGTATAGCACGGACCTATGGCTACACCTTC. The chain has TRBV19 and TRBJ1-2; no clear D. The V end lost 1 base, the J end lost 4 bases, and 7 bases lay between the germline ends. This CDR3 spans 13 amino acids. CDR1 and CDR2 (germline): LNHDA, SQIVND (reference sequence).

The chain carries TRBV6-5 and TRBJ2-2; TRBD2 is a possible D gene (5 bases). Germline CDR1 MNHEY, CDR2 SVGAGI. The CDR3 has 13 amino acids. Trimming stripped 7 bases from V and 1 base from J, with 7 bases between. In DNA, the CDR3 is TGTGCCAGCACGGGGTGGAACACCGGGGAGCTGTTTTTT. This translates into CASTGWNTGELFF.

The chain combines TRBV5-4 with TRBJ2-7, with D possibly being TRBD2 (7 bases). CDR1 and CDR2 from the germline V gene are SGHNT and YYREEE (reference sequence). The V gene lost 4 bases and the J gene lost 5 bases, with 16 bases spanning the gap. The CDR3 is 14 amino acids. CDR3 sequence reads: CASSQWTRGNEQYF. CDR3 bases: TGTGCCAGCAGCCAGTGGACTAGGGGGAACGAGCAGTACTTC.

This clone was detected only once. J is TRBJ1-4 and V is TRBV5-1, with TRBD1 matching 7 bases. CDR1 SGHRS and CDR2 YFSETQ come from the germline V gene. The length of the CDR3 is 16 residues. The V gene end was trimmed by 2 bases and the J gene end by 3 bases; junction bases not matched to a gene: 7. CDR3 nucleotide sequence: TGCGCCAGCAGCTTAGGGACAGCAGGGGCTAATGAAAAACTGTTTTTT. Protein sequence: CASSLGTAGANEKLFF. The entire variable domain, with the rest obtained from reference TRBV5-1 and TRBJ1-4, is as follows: KAGVTQTPRYLIKTRGQQVTLSCSPISGHRSVSWYQQTPGQGLQFLFEYFSETQRNKGNFPGRFSGRQFSNSRSEMNVSTLELGDSALYLCASSLGTAGANEKLFFGSGTQLSVL.

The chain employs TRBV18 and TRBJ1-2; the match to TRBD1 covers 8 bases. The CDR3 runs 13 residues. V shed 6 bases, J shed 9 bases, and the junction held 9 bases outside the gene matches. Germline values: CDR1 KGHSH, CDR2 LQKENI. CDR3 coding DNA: TGTGCCAGCTCGCCTGACAGGGGCGAGAGCTACACCTTC. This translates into CASSPDRGESYTF.

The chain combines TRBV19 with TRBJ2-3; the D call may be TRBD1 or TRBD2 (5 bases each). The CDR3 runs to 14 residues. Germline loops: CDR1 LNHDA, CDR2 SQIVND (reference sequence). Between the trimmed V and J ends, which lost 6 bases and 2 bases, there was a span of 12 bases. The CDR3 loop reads CASSGTLITDTQYF. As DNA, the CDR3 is TGTGCCAGTAGCGGGACCCTCATCACAGATACGCAGTATTTT.

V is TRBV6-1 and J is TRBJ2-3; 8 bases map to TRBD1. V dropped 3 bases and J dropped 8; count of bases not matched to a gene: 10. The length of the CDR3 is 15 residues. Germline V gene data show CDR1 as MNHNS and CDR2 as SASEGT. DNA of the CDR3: TGTGCCAGCAGTGAGGTGGTTACAGGGGGGCGTACGCAGTATTTT. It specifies CASSEVVTGGRTQYF.

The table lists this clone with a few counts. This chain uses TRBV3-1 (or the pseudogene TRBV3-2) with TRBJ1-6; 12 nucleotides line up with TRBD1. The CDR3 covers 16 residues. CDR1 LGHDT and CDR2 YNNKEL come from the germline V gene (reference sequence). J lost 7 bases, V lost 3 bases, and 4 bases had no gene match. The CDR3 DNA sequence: TGTGCCAGCAGCCACGACGGGACAGGGGGCAATTCACCCCTCCACTTT. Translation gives CASSHDGTGGNSPLHF.

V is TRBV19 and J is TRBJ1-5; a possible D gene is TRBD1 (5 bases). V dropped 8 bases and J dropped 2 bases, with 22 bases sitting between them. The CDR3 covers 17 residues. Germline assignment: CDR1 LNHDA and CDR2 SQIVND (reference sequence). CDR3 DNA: TGTGCCAGTTCGACCGGGACCGAATGGACTGGCAATCAGCCCCAGCATTTT. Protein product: CASSTGTEWTGNQPQHF.

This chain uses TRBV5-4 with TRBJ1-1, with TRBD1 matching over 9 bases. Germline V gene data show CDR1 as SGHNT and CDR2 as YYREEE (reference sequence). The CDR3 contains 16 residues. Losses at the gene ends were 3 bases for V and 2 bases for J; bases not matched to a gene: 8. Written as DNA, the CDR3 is TGTGCCAGCAGCTACAGGGGGCGCGGACCTAACACTGAAGCTTTCTTT. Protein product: CASSYRGRGPNTEAFF.

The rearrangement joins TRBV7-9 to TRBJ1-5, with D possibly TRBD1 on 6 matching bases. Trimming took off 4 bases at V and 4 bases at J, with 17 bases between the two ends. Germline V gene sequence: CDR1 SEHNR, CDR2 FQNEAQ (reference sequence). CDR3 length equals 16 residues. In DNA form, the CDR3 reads TGTGCCAGCAGCTGCAGGGGCTCACCATCTAATCAGCCCCAGCATTTT. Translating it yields CASSCRGSPSNQPQHF. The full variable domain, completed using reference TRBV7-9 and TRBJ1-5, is DTGVSQNPRHKITKRGQNVTFRCDPISEHNRLYWYRQTLGQGPEFLTYFQNEAQLEKSRLLSDRFSAERPKGSFSTLEIQRTEQGDSAMYLCASSCRGSPSNQPQHFGDGTRLSIL.

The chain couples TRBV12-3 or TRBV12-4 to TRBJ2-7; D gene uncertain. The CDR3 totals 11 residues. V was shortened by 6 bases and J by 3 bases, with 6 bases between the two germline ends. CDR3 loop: CASSPGYEQYF. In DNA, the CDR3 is TGTGCCAGCAGCCCCGGCTACGAGCAGTACTTC.